The 19 T cell receptor beta chains below were found in one sample sequenced in a study of cytomegalovirus exposure and HLA in healthy donors. The PCR employed 60 Vbeta primers together with 13 Jbeta primers. The data were produced by immunoSEQ multiplex PCR, yet TCRdb's version contains in-frame clones alone and is incomplete. The sample table includes 100,000 to 150,000 clones. The sequenced sample consisted of PBMCs. The receptors derive from a man between 18 and 29 years old in good health and CMV-seronegative.

This chain links TRBV5-1 with TRBJ2-3; 7 bases are shared with TRBD2. Trimming removed 3 bases from V and 0 bases from J; junction bases left unmatched: 4. Germline V gene lookup returns CDR1 SGHRS and CDR2 YFSETQ. The CDR3 runs 15 residues. The CDR3: CASSSTSISTDTQYF. Written as DNA, the CDR3 is TGCGCCAGCAGCTCGACTAGCATTAGCACAGATACGCAGTATTTT.

The chain is built from TRBV21-1 and TRBJ1-5. TRBV21-1 constitutes a pseudogene. This CDR3 has 14 residues. CDR3 in amino acids: CASSLLPCNQPQHF. The CDR3 DNA sequence: TGTGCCAGCAGCCTTCTCCCCTGCAATCAGCCCCAGCATTTT.

V is TRBV5-8 and J is TRBJ1-5; possibly TRBD1 for D (6 bases). Trimming took off 2 bases at V and 4 bases at J, with 13 bases between the two ends. This CDR3 spans 15 amino acids. Germline loops: CDR1 SGHTS, CDR2 YDEGEE. The CDR3 here is CASSLGGHMNQPQHF. The CDR3 coding sequence is TGTGCCAGCAGCTTAGGGGGACACATGAATCAGCCCCAGCATTTT.

The V and J genes are TRBV5-1 and TRBJ2-7; perhaps TRBD1 as D (6 bases). Germline V lookup: CDR1 SGHRS, CDR2 YFSETQ. Trimming pared 0 bases from V and 9 bases from J, leaving 19 bases between. The CDR3 covers 15 residues. DNA for the CDR3: TGCGCCAGCAGCTTGGAAGGGGGAAGTAGGTTAACGCAGTACTTC. Encoded protein: CASSLEGGSRLTQYF. The full variable domain, completed using reference TRBV5-1 and TRBJ2-7, is KAGVTQTPRYLIKTRGQQVTLSCSPISGHRSVSWYQQTPGQGLQFLFEYFSETQRNKGNFPGRFSGRQFSNSRSEMNVSTLELGDSALYLCASSLEGGSRLTQYFGPGTRLTVT.

The rearrangement joins TRBV29-1 to TRBJ2-1, with D perhaps matching TRBD1 (6 bases). Germline-derived CDR1 and CDR2 are SQVTM and ANQGSEA. The CDR3 totals 11 residues. The germline V and J ends were trimmed by 7 bases and 15 bases, with 19 bases remaining between them. In DNA, the CDR3 is TGCAGCGCCACCCAGGGGACACCAGCGTTCTTC. It codes for CSATQGTPAFF.

The V and J genes are TRBV7-9 and TRBJ2-5; D possibly corresponds to TRBD2 (5 bases). Per germline, CDR1 SEHNR and CDR2 FQNEAQ (reference sequence). Deletions cut 3 bases from V and 5 bases from J, with 13 bases between. This CDR3 has 14 residues. The CDR3, as DNA: TGTGCCAGCAGCTTCGAGCGGTATGCGGAGACCCAGTACTTC. As protein: CASSFERYAETQYF.

The genes are TRBV4-2 and TRBJ2-5; D may be TRBD2 (5 bases). The CDR3 has 15 amino acids. The germline gives CDR1 LGHNA, CDR2 YNFKEQ. V was pared by 0 bases and J by 5 bases, with 13 bases between. This CDR3 reads CASSQERGLVETQYF. Here the CDR3 DNA reads TGTGCCAGCAGCCAAGAGCGAGGGCTAGTGGAGACCCAGTACTTC.

The chain has TRBV7-6 and TRBJ2-7; D may be TRBD2 (5 bases). Trimming pared 7 bases from V and 2 bases from J, leaving 15 bases between. The CDR3 consists of 14 residues. Germline loops: CDR1 SGHVS, CDR2 FNYEAQ. CDR3 nucleotides: TGTGCCAGCACCATCTCGGACTCTACCTACGAGCAGTACTTC. As protein: CASTISDSTYEQYF. The full variable domain, with the rest looked up from reference TRBV7-6 and TRBJ2-7, is GAGVSQSPRYKVTKRGQDVALRCDPISGHVSLYWYRQALGQGPEFLTYFNYEAQQDKSGLPNDRFSAERPEGSISTLTIQRTEQRDSAMYRCASTISDSTYEQYFGPGTRLTVT.

V gene TRBV5-5 combines with J gene TRBJ2-5, with 7 bases fitting TRBD1. Looked up from germline, CDR1 is SGHKS and CDR2 is YYEKEE (reference sequence). The J segment lost 4 bases and the V segment lost 0 bases, leaving 0 bases of the junction unmatched. CDR3 size: 13 residues. The CDR3 protein is CASSLEGAETQYF. CDR3 coding DNA: TGTGCCAGCAGCTTGGAGGGGGCAGAGACCCAGTACTTC.

The chain recombines TRBV21-1 with TRBJ1-5; the tabulated D call, TRBD1, remains unverified against the DNA. TRBV21-1 is designated a pseudogene. The CDR3 extends over 17 amino acids. The DNA of the CDR3 is TGTGCCAGCAGCGAGACAGGGAGTGGTTGCAGCAATCAGCCCCAGCATTTT. Translation gives CASSETGSGCSNQPQHF.

The gene calls are TRBV9 and TRBJ1-2, with TRBD1 as a possible D gene (5 bases). This CDR3 is 13 amino acids long. Between the trimmed V and J ends, which lost 4 bases and 7 bases, there was a span of 14 bases. Germline V gives CDR1 SGDLS, CDR2 YYNGEE. CDR3: CASSTAGTSGYTF. In DNA form, the CDR3 reads TGTGCCAGCAGCACGGCGGGGACCTCTGGCTACACCTTC.

V usage is TRBV7-3 and J usage is TRBJ2-7; no reliable D call. Germline CDR1 is SGHTA and CDR2 is FQGTGA. Trimming took off 4 bases at V and 8 bases at J, with 15 bases between the two ends. The length of the CDR3 is 13 residues. The CDR3 region has the DNA TGTGCCAGCAGCTCCTACCCGCTTGAAAAGCAGTACTTC. It translates to CASSSYPLEKQYF.

The chain joins TRBV5-1 to TRBJ1-1; D remains unclear. The CDR3 has 13 amino acids. CDR1 is SGHRS and CDR2 is YFSETQ in the germline V gene. Trimming removed 4 bases from V and 2 bases from J, with 9 bases in between. CDR3 protein: CASSARGNTEAFF. DNA for the CDR3: TGCGCCAGCAGCGCAAGAGGTAACACTGAAGCTTTCTTT.

V gene TRBV19 combines with J gene TRBJ2-1; a possible D gene is TRBD1 (7 bases). The V end was cut by 3 bases, the J end by 5 bases, with 23 bases between. The CDR3 is 18 residues long. Germline V lookup: CDR1 LNHDA, CDR2 SQIVND (reference sequence). CDR3 protein: CASSIARGVNLLDNEQFF. Written as DNA, the CDR3 is TGTGCCAGTAGTATCGCCAGGGGGGTAAACTTGCTGGACAATGAGCAGTTCTTC.

The chain carries TRBV4-1 and TRBJ2-3, with 7 nucleotides matching TRBD1. Per the germline V gene, CDR1 is MGHRA and CDR2 is YSYEKL. V lost 0 bases to trimming and J lost 6 bases; unmatched junction nucleotides: 15. The CDR3 is 18 residues long. CDR3 nucleotide sequence: TGCGCCAGCAGCCAAGAATGGAAGACAGGGCATTTACGGGATACGCAGTATTTT. It specifies CASSQEWKTGHLRDTQYF.

With respect to this clone: This specimen includes other DNA sequences encoding the same CDR3. The V gene is TRBV29-1, the J gene TRBJ1-1; the match to TRBD1 covers 7 bases. V lost 5 bases to trimming and J lost 2 bases; unmatched junction nucleotides: 2. The germline V gene encodes CDR1 SQVTM and CDR2 ANQGSEA. This CDR3 region has 12 residues. CDR3 nucleotide sequence: TGCAGCGTTACAGGGGCCAACACTGAAGCTTTCTTT. Residues: CSVTGANTEAFF.

The chain joins TRBV30 to TRBJ2-1; 7 positions match TRBD2. Germline V lookup: CDR1 GTSNPN, CDR2 SVGIG (reference sequence). This CDR3 has 12 amino acids. The V and J ends lost 5 bases and 6 bases, in that order; junction bases with no gene match: 4. CDR3 loop: CAWGRAFNEQFF. The CDR3 bases are TGTGCCTGGGGGAGGGCCTTCAATGAGCAGTTCTTC.

The chain combines TRBV5-5 with TRBJ2-2; TRBD1 might be the D (8 bases). This CDR3 comprises 16 residues. The germline CDR1 and CDR2 sequences are SGHKS and YYEKEE (reference sequence). V gave up 6 bases and J gave up 6 bases, with 21 bases separating them. CDR3 protein: CASNRQGTNMAGELFF. CDR3 nucleotides: TGTGCCAGCAACAGACAGGGGACTAACATGGCCGGGGAGCTGTTTTTT.

The gene calls are TRBV6-4 and TRBJ2-2; 7 bases agree with TRBD2. Germline-derived CDR1 and CDR2 are MRHNA and SNTAGT. V lost 4 bases to trimming and J lost 4 bases; unmatched junction nucleotides: 0. The CDR3 length is 13 residues. CDR3 region: CASSGGSTGELFF. The CDR3 nucleotides are TGTGCCAGCAGTGGCGGGAGCACCGGGGAGCTGTTTTTT.